This T cell receptor beta chain was recorded in a study of CD8 T cells in ankylosing spondylitis. Trimming pared 4 bases from V and 0 bases from J, leaving 8 bases between. Germline V lookup: CDR1 SGHRS, CDR2 YFSETQ. This CDR3 has 13 residues. A single record per CDR3 protein comes from TCRdb applying MiXCR to the 5' RACE reads. This table has around 770,000 distinct CDR3 sequences, over 15% appearing once. Details on this clonotype: Its target is unknown.

General study results and limits: Made up of fewer than 10 highly homologous variants, a TCR beta motif appeared characteristic of ankylosing spondylitis blood.

The V gene is TRBV5-1, the J gene TRBJ2-7; D not resolved. The sequence came from a male donor with ankylosing spondylitis. The specimen sequenced was blood, either unsorted or a sorted T cell fraction (not recorded which). In nucleotides, the CDR3 is TGCGCCAGCAGCACGGGCTACTCCTACGAGCAGTACTTC. This codes for CASSTGYSYEQYF.